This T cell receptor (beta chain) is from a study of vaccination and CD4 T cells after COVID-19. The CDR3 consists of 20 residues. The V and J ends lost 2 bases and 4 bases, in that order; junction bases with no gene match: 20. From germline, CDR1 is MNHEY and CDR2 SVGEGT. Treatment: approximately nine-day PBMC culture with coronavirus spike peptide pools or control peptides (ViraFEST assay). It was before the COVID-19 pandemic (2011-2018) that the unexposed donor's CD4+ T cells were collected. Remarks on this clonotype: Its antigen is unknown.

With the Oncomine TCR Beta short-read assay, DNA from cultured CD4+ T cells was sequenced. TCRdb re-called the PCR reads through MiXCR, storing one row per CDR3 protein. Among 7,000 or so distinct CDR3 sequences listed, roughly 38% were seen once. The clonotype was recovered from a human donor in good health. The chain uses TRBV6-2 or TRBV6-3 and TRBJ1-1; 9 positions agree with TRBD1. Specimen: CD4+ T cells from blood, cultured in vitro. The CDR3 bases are TGTGCCAGCAGTTACATAAAAACCCGGGACAGGGAGTTGGGGACCACTGAAGCTTTCTTT. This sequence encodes CASSYIKTRDRELGTTEAFF.